Listed below are T cell receptor beta chains from one sample, sequenced in a study of CD8 T cells in ankylosing spondylitis. A single record per CDR3 protein comes from TCRdb applying MiXCR to the 5' RACE reads. The data contain some 150,000 distinct CDR3 sequences, roughly 44% of them singletons. Source material: synovial fluid, either unsorted or a sorted T cell fraction (not recorded which). These receptors originate from a male donor with ankylosing spondylitis. Both conserved end residues are part of each CDR3. Fields, in order: V gene, clone size, D gene, J gene, CDR3 DNA, CDR3 protein. The D gene is left open where the match is weak. Clone sizes are given selectively: once, few, many, or a class where the clone is expanded.

>TRBV2|few|.|TRBJ1-6
TGTGCCAGCAGATACCTACGGCAGGGGTTTGGTTCACCCCTCCACTTT
CASRYLRQGFGSPLHF
>TRBV6-4|once|TRBD1|TRBJ1-3
TGTGCCAGCGCTCCGGGACAGGGGACTACTGTGCCCGGAAACACCATATATTTT
CASAPGQGTTVPGNTIYF
>TRBV6-2/TRBV6-3|.|.|TRBJ2-1
TGTGCCAGCAGTTACTTCCCTCTGGGGTGGCCCTACAATGAGCAGTTCTTC
CASSYFPLGWPYNEQFF
>TRBV7-2|.|.|TRBJ2-2
TGTGCCAGCAGTTCCTCATACTACCCCCGATTCGGCGGGGAGCTGTTTTTT
CASSSSYYPRFGGELFF
>TRBV11-2|few|TRBD2|TRBJ2-4
TGTGCCAGCAGCTTAGAATGGGGGGGACTAGGTTTAGCCAAAAACATTCAGTACTTC
CASSLEWGGLGLAKNIQYF
>TRBV5-1|.|TRBD1|TRBJ1-1
TGCGCCAGCAGCGCTACGACAGGGGGCACTGAAGCTTTCTTT
CASSATTGGTEAFF
>TRBV18|.|TRBD1|TRBJ1-6
TGTGCCAGCTCACCAGCAGACAGGGAACTCCACTTT
CASSPADRELHF
>TRBV6-5|.|.|TRBJ1-2
TGTGCCAGCAGTTACTTTTACAGGACAGAAGCCTATGGCTACACCTTC
CASSYFYRTEAYGYTF
>TRBV6-4|.|.|TRBJ2-3
TGTGCCAGCAGCCAAGCCCCCACAGATACGCAGTATTTT
CASSQAPTDTQYF
>TRBV12-3/TRBV12-4|few|TRBD2|TRBJ2-2
TGTGCCAGCAGCCTACCCCGGACTAGCGCCCACACCGGGGAGCTGTTTTTT
CASSLPRTSAHTGELFF
>TRBV18|.|.|TRBJ2-7
TGTGCCAGCTCACCACGTCGGCTAGCGACCTACGAGCAGTACTTC
CASSPRRLATYEQYF
>TRBV6-2/TRBV6-3|.|TRBD2|TRBJ2-1
TGTGCCAGCAGTTACAAACCCTGGACTAGCGGGAGGGTAACCAATGAGCAGTTCTTC
CASSYKPWTSGRVTNEQFF
>TRBV20-1|.|.|TRBJ1-1
TGCAGTGCTGAAAAAACAGGAGCTAACACTGAAGCTTTCTTT
CSAEKTGANTEAFF
>TRBV12-3/TRBV12-4|few|.|TRBJ1-1
TGTGCCAGCAGTTTCGGGAGACAGGATAACACTGAAGCTTTCTTT
CASSFGRQDNTEAFF
>TRBV3-1|.|TRBD2|TRBJ2-4
TGTGCCAGCAGCCTCCCTCGGACTAGCGGGAGGAGGCTGGCCAAAAACATTCAGTACTTC
CASSLPRTSGRRLAKNIQYF
>TRBV9|.|.|TRBJ2-5
TGTGCCAGCAGCGTAGTCGGAGGGGACCAAGAGACCCAGTACTTC
CASSVVGGDQETQYF
>TRBV3-1|.|TRBD2|TRBJ2-5
TGTGCCAGCAGCCATCAACCCGGCGGGAGGGCACAAGAGACCCAGTACTTC
CASSHQPGGRAQETQYF
>TRBV4-1|.|.|TRBJ1-6
TGCGCCAGCAGCCAAGAAGGTAGACTCAGTTCACCCCTCCACTTT
CASSQEGRLSSPLHF
>TRBV12-3/TRBV12-4|few|.|TRBJ1-5
TGTGCCAGCAGTTTACAGGGCAATCAGCCCCAGCATTTT
CASSLQGNQPQHF
>TRBV6-1|.|.|TRBJ1-3
TGTGCCAGCACCCGTGACAGGAGAAACACCATATATTTT
CASTRDRRNTIYF
>TRBV5-4|few|.|TRBJ1-1
TGTGCCAGCTCGCCCCGTGAGAACACTGAAGCTTTCTTT
CASSPRENTEAFF
>TRBV10-3|.|.|TRBJ2-2
TGTGCCATCAGGAAGACCGGGGAGCTGTTTTTT
CAIRKTGELFF
>TRBV24-1|few|.|TRBJ1-1
TGTGCCACCACCAGATCGCCCGAAGCTTTCTTT
CATTRSPEAFF
>TRBV11-1|.|.|TRBJ2-3
TGTGCCAGCAGCCAGTTCCCCAGGCTAACTAGCACAGATACGCAGTATTTT
CASSQFPRLTSTDTQYF
>TRBV5-1|few|TRBD2|TRBJ2-1
TGCGCCAGCAGCGCTAGGGGAGGGTCCTACAATGAGCAGTTCTTC
CASSARGGSYNEQFF
>TRBV19|.|.|TRBJ2-5
TGTGCCAGTAGTATAGTCGAGGGCGCGGCGGCCCAGTACTTC
CASSIVEGAAAQYF
>TRBV7-9|many|TRBD2|TRBJ2-5
TGTGCCAGCAGCTTCGCGGGGGGGCTGGAAGAGACCCAGTACTTC
CASSFAGGLEETQYF
>TRBV21-1|.|.|TRBJ1-6
TGTGCCAGCAGCCGAGGCATAAGGGTTCTGAGCTCCTATAATTCACCCCTCCACTTT
CASSRGIRVLSSYNSPLHF
>TRBV6-2/TRBV6-3|.|.|TRBJ2-2
TGTGCCAGCAGACCCGAGATTAACACCGGGGAGCTGTTTTTT
CASRPEINTGELFF
>TRBV28|.|.|TRBJ2-7
TGTGCCAGCAGTTCCCTAGGCCGGGAGTCCTACGAGCAGTACTTC
CASSSLGRESYEQYF
>TRBV12-3/TRBV12-4|.|TRBD2|TRBJ2-3
TGTGCCAGCAGCCCCCGCCTAGCGGGCCACACAGATACGCAGTATTTT
CASSPRLAGHTDTQYF
>TRBV19|.|TRBD1|TRBJ2-7
TGTGCCAGTAGTCAACCGGACAGGGAATACGAGCAGTACTTC
CASSQPDREYEQYF
>TRBV20-1|.|.|TRBJ1-2
TGCAGTGCTAGAGATTGGGAGGGGTTACTATATGGCTACACCTTC
CSARDWEGLLYGYTF
>TRBV6-1|few|.|TRBJ1-5
TGTGCCAGCAGTGAATGGGCTGACGCTGGGCCCCAGCATTTT
CASSEWADAGPQHF
>TRBV2|.|.|TRBJ1-1
TGTGCCAGCACCCCATCGGGGTCCACTGAAGCTTTCTTT
CASTPSGSTEAFF
>TRBV4-1|.|TRBD1|TRBJ1-2
TGCGCCAGCAGCCAACCTACAGGGGGAGATGGCTACACCTTC
CASSQPTGGDGYTF
>TRBV7-2|.|TRBD2|TRBJ2-3
TGTGCCAGCAGGATTAGCGGGAGAGGTCTAACAGATACGCAGTATTTT
CASRISGRGLTDTQYF